This TCR beta chain was observed in a study of shared clonotypes between healthy human individuals. The wider study: Every donor yielded three CD4 naive, three CD4 memory, two CD8 naive and one CD8 memory plate. Study-wide points: Richness estimates generally favored naive over memory subsets. Genetic and exposure-history diversity was limited by the small donor number.

Negatively enriched CD4+ T cells were divided by CD45RA into naive and memory. Turning to this clone: Its antigen is unidentified.

Trimming at V came to 6 bases and at J to 5 bases, leaving 7 bases not matched to a gene. The CDR3 runs 13 residues. Germline CDR1 is MNHNS and CDR2 is SASEGT. Sequenced by immunoSEQ multiplex PCR; TCRdb stores in-frame clones only, minus some. The sample lists 2 million to 2.5 million clones, less than 95% occurring once. V is TRBV6-1 and J is TRBJ2-7, with 7 positions matching TRBD2. Sequencing was done on a sample of naive CD4+ T cells from PBMCs. Subset indicated: CD45RA+ positively selected. This receptor was taken from a man aged 18 to 29 in good health. Some clones in this sample may be carry-over from other donors' samples. The CDR3 DNA reads as TGTGCCAGCAGGCCCGGGACTATCGACGAGCAGTACTTC. Translation gives CASRPGTIDEQYF.